The clone carrying this T cell receptor (beta chain) was seen a few times. Its antigen is undetermined. The data were taken from a study of blood T cells in healthy people across ages. Points from the study as a whole: Across samples, TCR beta diversity tracked strongly with naive T cell percentage.

Donors each provided 7.5 to 10 milliliters of peripheral blood. This CDR3 is 12 amino acids long. V lost 7 bases, J lost 12 bases, and 11 bases stayed unmatched. CDR1 is SGHRS and CDR2 is YFSETQ in the germline V gene. A second PCR of 7 to 11 cycles used a sample-barcoded 5' primer and a J-beta primer mix. TCRdb passed the 5' RACE reads through MiXCR, listing each CDR3 protein once. The data show 780,000 or so distinct CDR3 sequences, 20% to 25% seen once. The same data also went into a second study, on T cells of mothers and their children.

The origin of this receptor is a boy aged 5-17 years in good health. Sequenced material: blood. The rearrangement links TRBV5-1 to TRBJ2-5, with 8 bases lining up with TRBD1. The CDR3 DNA sequence: TGCGCCAGCGCGGACAGGGTAGGGCCAAAGTACTTC. Residues: CASADRVGPKYF.